This T cell receptor (beta chain) was identified during a study of T-cell reconstitution after alpha-beta-depleted transplantation in children. TCRbeta library construction was performed incorporating unique molecular identifiers. One entry per CDR3 protein, called by TCRdb with MiXCR from the PCR reads. This table holds about 240,000 distinct CDR3 sequences, 12% found once. V lost 2 bases and J lost 0, with 14 bases in between. The CDR3 is 15 amino acids. In germline, CDR1 is GTSNPN, CDR2 SVGIG (reference sequence). The receptor was isolated from a human donor who donated a stem cell graft to a child with acute lymphoblastic leukemia. Sequenced here: PBMCs from the stem cell graft donor, sampled from the stem cell graft. The J gene is TRBJ2-7, the V gene TRBV30; tentative D call: TRBD2 (6 bases). CDR3 amino acids: CAWSPLSGSSYEQYF. In nucleotides, the CDR3 is TGTGCCTGGAGTCCGCTTAGCGGCAGCTCCTACGAGCAGTACTTC.